The rows below give T cell receptor beta chains drawn from one sample of a study of blood T cell repertoires in COVID-19. This table comes from immunoSEQ multiplex PCR, and its TCRdb copy is limited to in-frame clones, with some not included. The data hold around 100,000 clones, with approximately 78% observed a single time. The sequencing input was peripheral blood. These receptors all stem from a man between 70 and 80 years old with acute or convalescent COVID-19. The CDR3 runs from the conserved cysteine through the conserved F or W. A D gene is named only where the DNA matches it firmly. Clone size, where shown, is once, few, many, or a class for clones that have expanded.

J gene,D gene,V gene,clone size,CDR3 DNA,CDR3 protein
TRBJ1-2,-,TRBV19,once,TGTGCCAGTAGTACGGACAAGTCGCGCTACACCTTC,CASSTDKSRYTF
TRBJ2-7,-,TRBV15,-,TGTGCCACCAGCAGACCCGAAGGGGGCTACGAGCAGTACTTC,CATSRPEGGYEQYF
TRBJ2-1,-,TRBV1,-,TGCACCAGCAGCCAAGGCCTCCAGCGGGGGTACAATGAGCAGTTCTTC,CTSSQGLQRGYNEQFF
TRBJ2-3,-,TRBV3-1/TRBV3-2,-,TGTGCCAGCAGCCCCCGATCGGGGGATACGCAGTATTTT,CASSPRSGDTQYF
TRBJ1-3,-,TRBV7-6,-,TGTGCCAGCCGACCCGGGGGGGATGGAAACACCATATATTTT,CASRPGGDGNTIYF
TRBJ2-7,TRBD2,TRBV29-1,-,TGCAGCGTTCGGACTAGCGGGAGGCCGCGCGAGCAGTACTTC,CSVRTSGRPREQYF
TRBJ2-1,-,TRBV5-1,-,TGCGCCAGCAGCTTGGCCGGGGGGCTCAGCAATGAGCAGTTCTTC,CASSLAGGLSNEQFF
TRBJ1-5,-,TRBV7-8,-,TGTGCCAGCAGCTACGAGGGACATGACAATCAGCCCCAGCATTTT,CASSYEGHDNQPQHF
TRBJ1-1,TRBD1,TRBV5-1,-,TGCGCCAGCAGCAGGACAGGGATGAACACTGAAGCTTTCTTT,CASSRTGMNTEAFF
TRBJ1-5,TRBD1,TRBV6-1,-,TGTGCCAGCAGTGATGGACAGGGCGGGCAGCCCCAGCATTTT,CASSDGQGGQPQHF
TRBJ2-7,TRBD1,TRBV6-5,once,TGTGCCAGCAGAGGACAGGGATTTGTTTACGAGCAGTACTTC,CASRGQGFVYEQYF
TRBJ1-5,-,TRBV28,-,TGTGCCACCACCGGACAGCCCAATCAGCCCCAGCATTTT,CATTGQPNQPQHF
TRBJ1-4,-,TRBV6-5,-,TGTGCCAGCACTTTGACAGTTACAACTAATGAAAAACTGTTTTTT,CASTLTVTTNEKLFF
TRBJ1-1,TRBD1,TRBV9,-,TGTGCCAGCAGCGTAGGCGGGGACAGTAGACTAGCTTTCTTT,CASSVGGDSRLAFF
TRBJ1-4,-,TRBV18,-,TGTGCCAGCTCTGACCAATCGACTACTAATGAAAAACTGTTTTTT,CASSDQSTTNEKLFF
TRBJ1-4,TRBD1,TRBV6-5,-,TGTGCCAGCAGACAGGGGGCCCTCGATGAAAAACTGTTTTTT,CASRQGALDEKLFF
TRBJ2-5,-,TRBV14,-,TGTGCCAGCAGCCAAGGCGGGACGTACCAAGAGACCCAGTACTTC,CASSQGGTYQETQYF
TRBJ2-1,-,TRBV3-1/TRBV3-2,-,TGTGCCAGCAGCCCGCGGACAGTAGCCTACAATGAGCAGTTCTTC,CASSPRTVAYNEQFF
TRBJ1-6,-,TRBV30,-,TGTGCCTGGACTGTCGATAATTCACCCCTCCACTTT,CAWTVDNSPLHF
TRBJ1-4,-,TRBV6-1,-,TGTGCCAGCAGTGAACTCGGAAGCAGGGCTGAAAAACTGTTTTTT,CASSELGSRAEKLFF
TRBJ1-6,-,TRBV28,-,TGTGCCAGCAGTTCCGGAGCAGGGAATTCACCCCTCCACTTT,CASSSGAGNSPLHF
TRBJ1-1,TRBD1,TRBV7-2,-,TGTGCCAGCAGCTTAGACAGGGGCAGGAACACTGAAGCTTTCTTT,CASSLDRGRNTEAFF
TRBJ2-1,TRBD1,TRBV5-1,-,TGCGCCAGCGGCGGACAGGGACCGGGAGTTGGCAATGAGCAGTTCTTC,CASGGQGPGVGNEQFF
TRBJ2-3,TRBD2,TRBV7-2,-,TGTGCCAGCAGCCCCCCCGGCGGGGGGTATGGGCCAGATACGCAGTATTTT,CASSPPGGGYGPDTQYF
TRBJ2-1,-,TRBV30,-,TGTGCCTGGAGTGGAAGGGGAAAAGGCTACAATGAGCAGTTCTTC,CAWSGRGKGYNEQFF
TRBJ1-6,-,TRBV5-1,few,TGCGCCAGCGGGCGGGACTGGGGTTCACCCCTCCACTTT,CASGRDWGSPLHF
TRBJ1-2,TRBD1,TRBV3-1/TRBV3-2,-,TGTGCCAGCAGCCAGCGGACAGGTGAAGGCTACACCTTC,CASSQRTGEGYTF
TRBJ2-3,TRBD2,TRBV5-6,-,TGTGCCAGCAGCTACCAGGGACTAGCCGGTACAGATACGCAGTATTTT,CASSYQGLAGTDTQYF
TRBJ1-2,-,TRBV5-1,-,TGCGCCAGCAGCCCGGGAGGGTGGGATGGCTACACCTTC,CASSPGGWDGYTF
TRBJ2-7,TRBD2,TRBV28,few,TGTGCCAGCAGTTTTCCTAGCGGGGCCGTCGAGCAGTACTTC,CASSFPSGAVEQYF
TRBJ1-2,-,TRBV19,once,TGTGCCAGTAGTGAATCTCAGGGGATGTATAGTGGCTACACCTTC,CASSESQGMYSGYTF
TRBJ1-2,-,TRBV14,-,TGTGCCAGCAGCCATCAAACAGGGACGGGAGGCTACACCTTC,CASSHQTGTGGYTF